This entry features one T cell receptor (beta chain) sequence. The sample originates from a study of T cell changes during pregnancy in multiple sclerosis. CDR3 size: 14 residues. The germline V and J ends were trimmed by 5 bases and 0 bases, with 8 bases remaining between them. The germline V gene encodes CDR1 MNHEY and CDR2 SVGAGI. Repertoires were generated with immunoSEQ multiplex PCR, while TCRdb's copy carries only in-frame clones and drops some. The table lists more than 60,000 clones, roughly 90% of them singletons. Source: peripheral blood, taken in the second trimester of pregnancy. J is TRBJ1-5 and V is TRBV6-5, with unresolved D. The TCR sequence derives from a female donor with multiple sclerosis, enrolled in a pregnancy study. The CDR3 is CASSPTYSNQPQHF. The DNA of the CDR3 is TGTGCCAGCAGTCCCACCTATAGCAATCAGCCCCAGCATTTT.